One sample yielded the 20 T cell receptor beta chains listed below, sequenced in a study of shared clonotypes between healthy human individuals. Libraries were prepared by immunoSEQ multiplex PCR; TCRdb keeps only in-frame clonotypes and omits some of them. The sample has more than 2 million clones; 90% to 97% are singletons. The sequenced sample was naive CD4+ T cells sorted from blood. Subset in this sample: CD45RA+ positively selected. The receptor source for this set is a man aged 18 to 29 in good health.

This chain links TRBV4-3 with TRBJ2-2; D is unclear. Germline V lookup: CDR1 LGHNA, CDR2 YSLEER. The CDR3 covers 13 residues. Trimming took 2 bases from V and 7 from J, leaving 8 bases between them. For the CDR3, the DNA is TGCGCCAGCAGCCAACGGGTAGACGGGGAGCTGTTTTTT. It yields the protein CASSQRVDGELFF.

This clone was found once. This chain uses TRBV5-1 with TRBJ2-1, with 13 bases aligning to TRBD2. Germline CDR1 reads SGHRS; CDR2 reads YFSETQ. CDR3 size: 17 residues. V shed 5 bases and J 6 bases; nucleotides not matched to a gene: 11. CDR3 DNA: TGCGCCAGCAGGACTAGCGGGGGGCCCCCGTTTTCCAATGAGCAGTTCTTC. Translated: CASRTSGGPPFSNEQFF.

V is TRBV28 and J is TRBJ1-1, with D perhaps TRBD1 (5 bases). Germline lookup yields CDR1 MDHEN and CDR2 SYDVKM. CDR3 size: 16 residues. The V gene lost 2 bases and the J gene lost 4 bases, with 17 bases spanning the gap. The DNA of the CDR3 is TGTGCCAGCAGTTTAACCCCCGGGCGGGGGGGCACTGAAGCTTTCTTT. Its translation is CASSLTPGRGGTEAFF. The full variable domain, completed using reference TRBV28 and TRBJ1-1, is DVKVTQSSRYLVKRTGEKVFLECVQDMDHENMFWYRQDPGLGLRLIYFSYDVKMKEKGDIPEGYSVSREKKERFSLILESASTNQTSMYLCASSLTPGRGGTEAFFGQGTRLTVV.

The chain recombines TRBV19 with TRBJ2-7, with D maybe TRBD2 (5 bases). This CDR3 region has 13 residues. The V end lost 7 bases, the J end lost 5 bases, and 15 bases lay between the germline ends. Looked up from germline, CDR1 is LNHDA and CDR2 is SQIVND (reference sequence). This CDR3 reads CASTPGLPNEQYF. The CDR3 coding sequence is TGTGCCAGTACCCCCGGACTCCCCAACGAGCAGTACTTC.

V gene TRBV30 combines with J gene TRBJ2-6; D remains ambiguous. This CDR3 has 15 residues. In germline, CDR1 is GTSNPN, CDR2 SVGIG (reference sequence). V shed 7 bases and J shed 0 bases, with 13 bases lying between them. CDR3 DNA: TGTGCCTACACATCTCCTAACTCTGGGGCCAACGTCCTGACTTTC. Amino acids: CAYTSPNSGANVLTF. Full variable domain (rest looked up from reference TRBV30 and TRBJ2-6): SQTIHQWPATLVQPVGSPLSLECTVEGTSNPNLYWYRQAAGRGLQLLFYSVGIGQISSEVPQNLSASRPQDRQFILSSKKLLLSDSGFYLCAYTSPNSGANVLTFGAGSRLTVL.

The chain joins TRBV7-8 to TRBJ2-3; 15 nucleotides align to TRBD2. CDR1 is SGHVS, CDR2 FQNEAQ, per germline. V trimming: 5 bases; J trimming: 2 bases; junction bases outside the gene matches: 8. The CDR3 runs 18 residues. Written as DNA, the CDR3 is TGTGCCAGCAGCCGAACAGGGACTAGCGGGGGGCACACAGATACGCAGTATTTT. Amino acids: CASSRTGTSGGHTDTQYF.

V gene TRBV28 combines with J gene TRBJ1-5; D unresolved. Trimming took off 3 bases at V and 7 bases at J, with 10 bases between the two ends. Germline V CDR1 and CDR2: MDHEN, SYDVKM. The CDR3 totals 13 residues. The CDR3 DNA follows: TGTGCCAGCAGTTTGATTGATTCGCAGCCCCAGCATTTT. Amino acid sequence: CASSLIDSQPQHF.

The CDR3 here is CASSLDTGGFHNEQFF. CDR3 nucleotides: TGCGCCAGCAGCTTGGATACGGGAGGATTCCACAATGAGCAGTTCTTC. V gene TRBV5-1 combines with J gene TRBJ2-1, with TRBD2 matching 7 bases. The ends lost 0 bases at V and 5 bases at J; junction bases unmatched: 8. CDR1 is SGHRS, CDR2 YFSETQ, per germline. The CDR3 has 16 amino acids.

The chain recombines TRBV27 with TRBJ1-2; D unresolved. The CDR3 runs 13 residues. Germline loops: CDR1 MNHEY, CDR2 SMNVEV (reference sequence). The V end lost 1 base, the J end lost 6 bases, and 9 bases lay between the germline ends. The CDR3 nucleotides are TGTGCCAGCAGTTTATTGGACGTCCATGGCTACACCTTC. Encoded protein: CASSLLDVHGYTF.

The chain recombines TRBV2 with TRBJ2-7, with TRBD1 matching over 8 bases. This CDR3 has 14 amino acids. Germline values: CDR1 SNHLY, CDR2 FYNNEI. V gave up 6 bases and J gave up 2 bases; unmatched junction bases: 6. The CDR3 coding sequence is TGTGCCAGCAGCTCCGACAGGGGAGCCTACGAGCAGTACTTC. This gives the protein CASSSDRGAYEQYF. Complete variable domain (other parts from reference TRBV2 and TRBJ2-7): EPEVTQTPSHQVTQMGQEVILRCVPISNHLYFYWYRQILGQKVEFLVSFYNNEISEKSEIFDDQFSVERPDGSNFTLKIRSTKLEDSAMYFCASSSDRGAYEQYFGPGTRLTVT.

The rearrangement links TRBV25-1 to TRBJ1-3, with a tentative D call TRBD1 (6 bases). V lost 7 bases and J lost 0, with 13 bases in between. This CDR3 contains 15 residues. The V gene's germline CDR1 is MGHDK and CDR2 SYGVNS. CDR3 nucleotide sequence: TGTGCCAGCACGGGGGCAACCTTCTCTGGAAACACCATATATTTT. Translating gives CASTGATFSGNTIYF.

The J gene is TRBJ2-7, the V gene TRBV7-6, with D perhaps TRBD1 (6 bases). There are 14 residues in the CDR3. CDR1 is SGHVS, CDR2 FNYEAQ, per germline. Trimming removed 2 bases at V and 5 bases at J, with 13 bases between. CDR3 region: CASSLIRDNNEQYF. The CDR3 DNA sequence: TGTGCCAGCAGCTTAATAAGGGACAACAACGAGCAGTACTTC.

The CDR3 sequence is CASSVGTSGSYEQYF. Written as DNA, the CDR3 is TGTGCCAGCAGTGTCGGGACTAGCGGGAGCTACGAGCAGTACTTC. This chain uses TRBV6-1 with TRBJ2-7, with TRBD2 identical over 14 bases. The trim removed 4 bases at V and 3 bases at J, leaving 2 bases unmatched. The CDR3 is 15 amino acids. CDR1 and CDR2 (germline): MNHNS, SASEGT.

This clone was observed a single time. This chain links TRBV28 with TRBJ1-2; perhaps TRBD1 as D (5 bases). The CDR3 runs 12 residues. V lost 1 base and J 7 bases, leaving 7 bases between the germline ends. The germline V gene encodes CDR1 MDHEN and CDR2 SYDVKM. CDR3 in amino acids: CASSLFGAGYTF. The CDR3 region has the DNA TGTGCCAGCAGTTTATTTGGGGCTGGCTACACCTTC.

The CDR3 coding sequence is TGTGCCTGGAGTAAGTCGTCTTTGAACACTGAAGCTTTCTTT. Translating it yields CAWSKSSLNTEAFF. This chain uses TRBV30 with TRBJ1-1, with unresolved D. Germline lookup yields CDR1 GTSNPN and CDR2 SVGIG (reference sequence). The CDR3 is 14 amino acids. Trimming took 2 bases from V and 0 from J, leaving 10 bases between them.

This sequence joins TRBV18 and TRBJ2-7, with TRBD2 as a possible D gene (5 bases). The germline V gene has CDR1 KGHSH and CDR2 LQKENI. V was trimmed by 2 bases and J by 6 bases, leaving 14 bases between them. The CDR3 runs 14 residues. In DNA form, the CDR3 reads TGTGCCAGCTCACCAGAGTCTGCGGGTTCCGAGCAGTACTTC. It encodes CASSPESAGSEQYF.

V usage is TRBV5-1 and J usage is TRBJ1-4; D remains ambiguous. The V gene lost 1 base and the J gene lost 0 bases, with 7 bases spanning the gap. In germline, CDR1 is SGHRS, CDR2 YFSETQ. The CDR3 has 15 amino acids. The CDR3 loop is CASSLRQSTNEKLFF. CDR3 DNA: TGCGCCAGCAGCTTGAGGCAGTCAACTAATGAAAAACTGTTTTTT. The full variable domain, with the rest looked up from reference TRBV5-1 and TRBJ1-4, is KAGVTQTPRYLIKTRGQQVTLSCSPISGHRSVSWYQQTPGQGLQFLFEYFSETQRNKGNFPGRFSGRQFSNSRSEMNVSTLELGDSALYLCASSLRQSTNEKLFFGSGTQLSVL.

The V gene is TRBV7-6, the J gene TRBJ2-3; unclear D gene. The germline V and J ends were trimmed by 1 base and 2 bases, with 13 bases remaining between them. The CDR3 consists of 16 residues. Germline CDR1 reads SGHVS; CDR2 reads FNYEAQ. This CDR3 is CASSLGTFEYTDTQYF. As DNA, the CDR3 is TGTGCCAGCAGCTTAGGAACTTTCGAGTACACAGATACGCAGTATTTT. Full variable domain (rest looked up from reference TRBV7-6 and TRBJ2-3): GAGVSQSPRYKVTKRGQDVALRCDPISGHVSLYWYRQALGQGPEFLTYFNYEAQQDKSGLPNDRFSAERPEGSISTLTIQRTEQRDSAMYRCASSLGTFEYTDTQYFGPGTRLTVL.

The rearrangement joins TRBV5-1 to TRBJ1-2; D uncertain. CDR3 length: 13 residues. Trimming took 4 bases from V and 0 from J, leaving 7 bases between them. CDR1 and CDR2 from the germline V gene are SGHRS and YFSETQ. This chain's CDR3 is CASSKDPNYGYTF. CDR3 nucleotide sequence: TGCGCCAGCAGCAAGGACCCTAACTATGGCTACACCTTC. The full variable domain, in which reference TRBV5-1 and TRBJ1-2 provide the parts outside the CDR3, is KAGVTQTPRYLIKTRGQQVTLSCSPISGHRSVSWYQQTPGQGLQFLFEYFSETQRNKGNFPGRFSGRQFSNSRSEMNVSTLELGDSALYLCASSKDPNYGYTFGSGTRLTVV.

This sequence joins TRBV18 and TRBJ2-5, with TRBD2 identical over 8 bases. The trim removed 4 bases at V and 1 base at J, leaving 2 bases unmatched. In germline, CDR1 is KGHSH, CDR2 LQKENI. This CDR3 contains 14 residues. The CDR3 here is CASSLGLAQETQYF. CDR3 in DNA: TGTGCCAGCTCACTCGGACTAGCCCAAGAGACCCAGTACTTC.